This T cell receptor (beta chain) was identified during a study of T cells in Graves' hyperthyroidism and ophthalmopathy. Study-wide points: Most clonotypes expanded in thyroid above 0.001 were likewise present in blood.

This clonotype appeared a few times. The antigen remains unidentified. Amplification of TCR beta CDR3 regions was performed using RNA transcripts as template. The TCR CDR3 was amplified in a first-round RT-PCR using the HTBI primer set. Each CDR3 protein gets one entry after TCRdb re-called the multiplex PCR reads with MiXCR. In the table there are roughly 500,000 distinct CDR3 sequences, approximately 15% of which are singletons. Trimming took 2 bases from V and 14 from J, leaving 13 bases between them. This CDR3 has 13 residues. Germline V lookup: CDR1 LGHNA, CDR2 YNFKEQ. Lactation, pregnancy, other autoimmune disease or uncontrolled infection led to exclusion of patients.

The receptor was isolated from a woman under 40 with Graves' hyperthyroidism that later progressed to Graves' ophthalmopathy. The chain recombines TRBV4-2 with TRBJ1-6; D call uncertain. The sequenced sample consisted of blood. The CDR3 nucleotides read TGTGCCAGCAGCCAAATGCCGGCTTCGACCCTCCACTTT. As protein: CASSQMPASTLHF.